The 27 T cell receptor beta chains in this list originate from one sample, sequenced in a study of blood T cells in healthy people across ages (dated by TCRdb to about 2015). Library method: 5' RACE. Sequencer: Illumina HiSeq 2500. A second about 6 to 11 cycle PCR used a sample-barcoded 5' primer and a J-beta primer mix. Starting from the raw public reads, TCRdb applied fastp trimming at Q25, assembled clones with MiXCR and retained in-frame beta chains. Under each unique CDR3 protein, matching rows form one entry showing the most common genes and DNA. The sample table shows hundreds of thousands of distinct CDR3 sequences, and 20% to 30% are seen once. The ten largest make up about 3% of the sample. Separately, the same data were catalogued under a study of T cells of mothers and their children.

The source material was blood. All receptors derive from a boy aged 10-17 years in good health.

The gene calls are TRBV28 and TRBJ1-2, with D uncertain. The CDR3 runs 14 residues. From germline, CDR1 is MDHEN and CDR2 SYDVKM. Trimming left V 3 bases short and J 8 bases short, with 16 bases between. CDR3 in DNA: TGTGCCAGCAGTTTCCCCCAGCGGGCGCGGGGCTACACCTTC. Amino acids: CASSFPQRARGYTF.

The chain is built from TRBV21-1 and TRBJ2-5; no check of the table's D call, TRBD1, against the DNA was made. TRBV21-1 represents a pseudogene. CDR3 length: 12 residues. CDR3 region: CAIFDRRKTQYF. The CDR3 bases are TGTGCCATTTTCGACAGGAGGAAGACCCAGTACTTC.

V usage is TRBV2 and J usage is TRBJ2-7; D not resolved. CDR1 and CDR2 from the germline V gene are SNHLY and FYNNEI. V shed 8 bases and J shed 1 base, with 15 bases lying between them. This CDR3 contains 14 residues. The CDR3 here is CASGAYGRSYEQYF. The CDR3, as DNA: TGTGCCAGCGGCGCTTATGGCAGATCCTACGAGCAGTACTTC. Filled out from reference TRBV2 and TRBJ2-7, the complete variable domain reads EPEVTQTPSHQVTQMGQEVILRCVPISNHLYFYWYRQILGQKVEFLVSFYNNEISEKSEIFDDQFSVERPDGSNFTLKIRSTKLEDSAMYFCASGAYGRSYEQYFGPGTRLTVT.

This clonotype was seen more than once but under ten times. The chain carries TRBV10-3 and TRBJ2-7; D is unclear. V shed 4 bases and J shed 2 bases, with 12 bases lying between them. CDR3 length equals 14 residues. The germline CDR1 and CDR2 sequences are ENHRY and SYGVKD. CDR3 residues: CAISVENGPYEQYF. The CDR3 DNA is TGTGCCATCAGTGTTGAGAACGGACCCTACGAGCAGTACTTC.

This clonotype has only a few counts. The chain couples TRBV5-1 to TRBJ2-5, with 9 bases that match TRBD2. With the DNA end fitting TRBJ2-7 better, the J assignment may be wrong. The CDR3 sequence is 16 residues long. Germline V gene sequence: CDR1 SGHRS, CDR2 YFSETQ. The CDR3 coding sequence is TGCGCCAGCAGCTTGGTCAGCGGGGGGACCCTATACGAGCAGTACTTC. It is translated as CASSLVSGGTLYEQYF.

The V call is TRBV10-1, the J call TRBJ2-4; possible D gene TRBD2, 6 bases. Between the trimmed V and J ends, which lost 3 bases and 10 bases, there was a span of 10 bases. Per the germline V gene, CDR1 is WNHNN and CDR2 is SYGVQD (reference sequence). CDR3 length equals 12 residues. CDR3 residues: CASSDPSGIQYF. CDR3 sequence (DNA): TGCGCCAGCAGTGATCCCAGCGGGATTCAGTACTTC.

CDR3 sequence: CATSRGQGVYNSPLHF. In DNA form, the CDR3 reads TGTGCCACCAGCAGAGGGCAGGGGGTGTATAATTCACCCCTCCACTTT. The chain carries TRBV15 and TRBJ1-6; TRBD1 matches 7 bases. V was pared by 1 base and J by 4 bases, with 4 bases of the junction left unmatched. Per germline, CDR1 LNHNV and CDR2 YYDKDF (reference sequence). CDR3 length: 16 residues.

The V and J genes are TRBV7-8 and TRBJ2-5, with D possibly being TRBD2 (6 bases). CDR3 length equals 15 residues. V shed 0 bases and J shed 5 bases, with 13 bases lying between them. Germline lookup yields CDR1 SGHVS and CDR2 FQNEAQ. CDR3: CASSLASGRGETQYF. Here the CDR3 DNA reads TGTGCCAGCAGCTTAGCTAGTGGTCGGGGGGAGACCCAGTACTTC.

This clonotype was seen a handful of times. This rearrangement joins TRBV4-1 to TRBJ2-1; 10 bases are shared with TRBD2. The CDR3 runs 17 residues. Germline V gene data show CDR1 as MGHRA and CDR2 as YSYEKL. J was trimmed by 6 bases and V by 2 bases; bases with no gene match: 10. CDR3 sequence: CASSQIPSGGALNEQFF. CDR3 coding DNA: TGCGCCAGCAGCCAAATCCCCAGCGGGGGGGCCCTCAATGAGCAGTTCTTC.

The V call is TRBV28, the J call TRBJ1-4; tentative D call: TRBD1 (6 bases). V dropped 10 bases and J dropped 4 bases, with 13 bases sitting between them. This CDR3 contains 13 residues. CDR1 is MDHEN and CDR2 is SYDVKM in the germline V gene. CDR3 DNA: TGTGCCATCCGGAGGGGGGTTAATGAAAAACTGTTTTTT. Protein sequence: CAIRRGVNEKLFF.

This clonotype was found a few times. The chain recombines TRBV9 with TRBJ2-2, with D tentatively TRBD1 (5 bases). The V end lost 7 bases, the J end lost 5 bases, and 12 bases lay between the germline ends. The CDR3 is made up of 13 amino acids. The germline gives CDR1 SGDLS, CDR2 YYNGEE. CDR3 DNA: TGTGCCAGCGAAGGGGAAGGGACCGGGGAGCTGTTTTTT. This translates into CASEGEGTGELFF. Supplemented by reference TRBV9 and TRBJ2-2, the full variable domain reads DSGVTQTPKHLITATGQRVTLRCSPRSGDLSVYWYQQSLDQGLQFLIQYYNGEERAKGNILERFSAQQFPDLHSELNLSSLELGDSALYFCASEGEGTGELFFGEGSRLTVL.

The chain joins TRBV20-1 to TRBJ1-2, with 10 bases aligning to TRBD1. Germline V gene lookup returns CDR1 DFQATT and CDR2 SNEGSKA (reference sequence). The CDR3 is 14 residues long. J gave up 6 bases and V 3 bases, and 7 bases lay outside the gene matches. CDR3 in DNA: TGCAGTGCTAGTAGGGTGGGACAGGGGAATGGCTACACCTTC. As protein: CSASRVGQGNGYTF.

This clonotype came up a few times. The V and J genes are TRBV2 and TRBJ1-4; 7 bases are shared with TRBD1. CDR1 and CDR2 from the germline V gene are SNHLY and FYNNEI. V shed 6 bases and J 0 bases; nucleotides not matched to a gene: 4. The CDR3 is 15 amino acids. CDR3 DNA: TGTGCCAGCAGCGGACAGGAAGCAACTAATGAAAAACTGTTTTTT. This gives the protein CASSGQEATNEKLFF.

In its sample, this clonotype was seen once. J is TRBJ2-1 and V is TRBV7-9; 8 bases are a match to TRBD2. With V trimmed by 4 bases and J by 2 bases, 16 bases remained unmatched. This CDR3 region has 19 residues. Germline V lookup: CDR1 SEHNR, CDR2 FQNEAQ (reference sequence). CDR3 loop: CASSWGRASGGNTYNEQFF. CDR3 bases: TGTGCCAGCAGCTGGGGGCGGGCCAGCGGGGGTAATACCTACAATGAGCAGTTCTTC.

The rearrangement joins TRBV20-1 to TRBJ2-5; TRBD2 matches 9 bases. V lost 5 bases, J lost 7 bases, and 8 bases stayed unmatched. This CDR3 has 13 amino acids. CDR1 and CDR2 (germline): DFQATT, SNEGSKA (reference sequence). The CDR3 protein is CSAASGTSRTQYF. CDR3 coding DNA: TGCAGTGCTGCCTCCGGGACTAGCCGGACCCAGTACTTC.

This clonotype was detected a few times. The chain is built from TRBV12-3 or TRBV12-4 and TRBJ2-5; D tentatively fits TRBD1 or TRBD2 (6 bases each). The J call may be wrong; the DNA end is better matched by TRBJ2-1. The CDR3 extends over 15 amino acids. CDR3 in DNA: TGTGCCAGCAGTCTTGGGGGGCAGTACAGCAATGAGCAGTTCTTC. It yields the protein CASSLGGQYSNEQFF.

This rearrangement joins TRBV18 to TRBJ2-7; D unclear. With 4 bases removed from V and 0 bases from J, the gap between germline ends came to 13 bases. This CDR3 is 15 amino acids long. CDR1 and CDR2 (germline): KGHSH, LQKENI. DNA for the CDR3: TGTGCCAGCTCACTCGCCCCACAATACTCCTACGAGCAGTACTTC. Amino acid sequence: CASSLAPQYSYEQYF. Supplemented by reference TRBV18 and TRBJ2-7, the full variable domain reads NAGVMQNPRHLVRRRGQEARLRCSPMKGHSHVYWYRQLPEEGLKFMVYLQKENIIDESGMPKERFSAEFPKEGPSILRIQQVVRGDSAAYFCASSLAPQYSYEQYFGPGTRLTVT.

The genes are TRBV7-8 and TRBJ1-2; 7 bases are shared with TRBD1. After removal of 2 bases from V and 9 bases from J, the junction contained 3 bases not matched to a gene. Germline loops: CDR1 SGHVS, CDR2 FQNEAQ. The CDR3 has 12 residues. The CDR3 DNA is TGTGCCAGCAGCTTACACAGGGGCAGCTACACCTTC. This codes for CASSLHRGSYTF.

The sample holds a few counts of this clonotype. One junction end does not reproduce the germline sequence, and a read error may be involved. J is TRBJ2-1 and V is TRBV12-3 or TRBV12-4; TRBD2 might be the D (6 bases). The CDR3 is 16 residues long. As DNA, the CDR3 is TGTGCCTGCAGTTCCTATATACGTGGAGGGGAGGATGAGCAGTTCTTC. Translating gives CACSSYIRGGEDEQFF.

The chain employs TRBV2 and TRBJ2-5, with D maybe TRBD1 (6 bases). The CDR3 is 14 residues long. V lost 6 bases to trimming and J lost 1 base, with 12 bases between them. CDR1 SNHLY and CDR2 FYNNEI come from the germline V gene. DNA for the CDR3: TGTGCCAGCAGAGCTACAGGGATCCAAGAGACCCAGTACTTC. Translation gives CASRATGIQETQYF.

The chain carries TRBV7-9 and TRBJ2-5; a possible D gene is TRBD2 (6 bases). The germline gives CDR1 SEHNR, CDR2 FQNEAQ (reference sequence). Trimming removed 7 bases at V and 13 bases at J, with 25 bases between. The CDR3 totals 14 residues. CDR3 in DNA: TGTGCCAGCACCGCTGGGGGGAGCTCCTACGAGCTGTACTTC. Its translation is CASTAGGSSYELYF.

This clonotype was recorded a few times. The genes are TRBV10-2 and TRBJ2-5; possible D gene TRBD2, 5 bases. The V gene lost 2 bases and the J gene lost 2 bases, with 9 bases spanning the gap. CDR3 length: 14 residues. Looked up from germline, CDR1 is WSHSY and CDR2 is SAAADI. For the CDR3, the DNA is TGCGCCAGCAGTGAGAGAGGGCAGCAAGAGACCCAGTACTTC. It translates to CASSERGQQETQYF.

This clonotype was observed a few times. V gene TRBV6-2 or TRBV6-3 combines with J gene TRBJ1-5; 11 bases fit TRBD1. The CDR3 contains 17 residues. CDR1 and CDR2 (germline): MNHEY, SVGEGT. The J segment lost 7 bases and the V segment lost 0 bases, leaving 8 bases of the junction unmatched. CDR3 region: CASSYSMGGQGAQPQHF. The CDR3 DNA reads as TGTGCCAGCAGTTACTCGATGGGCGGACAGGGGGCCCAGCCCCAGCATTTT.

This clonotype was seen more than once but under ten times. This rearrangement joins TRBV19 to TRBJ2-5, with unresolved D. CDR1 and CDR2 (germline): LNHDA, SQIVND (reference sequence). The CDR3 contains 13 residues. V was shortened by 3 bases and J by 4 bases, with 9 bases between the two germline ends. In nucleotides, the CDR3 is TGTGCCAGTAGTATCAATCTCCCAGAGACCCAGTACTTC. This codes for CASSINLPETQYF.

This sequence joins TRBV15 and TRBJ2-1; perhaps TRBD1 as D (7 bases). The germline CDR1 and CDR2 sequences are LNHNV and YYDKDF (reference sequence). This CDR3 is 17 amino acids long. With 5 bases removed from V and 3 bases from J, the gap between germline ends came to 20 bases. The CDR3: CATSPRARGAVYNEQFF. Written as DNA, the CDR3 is TGTGCCACCAGCCCCCGGGCCAGGGGGGCCGTCTACAATGAGCAGTTCTTC.

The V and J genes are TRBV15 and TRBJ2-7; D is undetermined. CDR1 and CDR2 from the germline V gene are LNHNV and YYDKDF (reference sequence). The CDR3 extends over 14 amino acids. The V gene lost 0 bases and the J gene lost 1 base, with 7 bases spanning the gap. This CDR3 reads CATSRDRQSYEQYF. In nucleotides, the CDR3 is TGTGCCACCAGCAGAGATCGGCAGTCCTACGAGCAGTACTTC.

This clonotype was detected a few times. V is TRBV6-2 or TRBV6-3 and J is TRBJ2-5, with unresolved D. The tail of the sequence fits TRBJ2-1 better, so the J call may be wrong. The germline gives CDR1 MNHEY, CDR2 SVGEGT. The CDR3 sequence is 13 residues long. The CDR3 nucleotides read TGTGCCAGCAGTTATCAGTATTACAATGAGCAGTTCTTC. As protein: CASSYQYYNEQFF.